This T cell receptor beta chain comes out of a study of identical twins. Study-level points and caveats: Cross-sectional statistics underpinned the conclusions; the same donors were not followed.

Healthy Caucasians supplied all donations. Trimming pared 7 bases from V and 4 bases from J, leaving 17 bases between. CDR3 length: 15 amino acids. Template switching added a universal primer binding site, and final cDNA carried unique molecular identifiers. TCRdb re-derived calls from the 5' RACE reads in MiXCR, one entry per CDR3 protein. The sample records 200,000 to 250,000 distinct CDR3 sequences, around 6.8% being singletons. Concerning this clonotype: Its matching antigen is unknown.

Another study also made use of these data, one on yellow fever vaccine responses in identical twins. In that study: After vaccination, twins' T cell response reportedly seemed partly convergent, partly personalized.

The chain recombines TRBV23-1 with TRBJ2-1; D might be TRBD1 (6 bases). TRBV23-1 is placed among ORFs of uncertain function. The sequence was collected from a woman between 18 and 29 years old in good health. The sequencing sample was made of memory (CD45RO+) T cells sorted from blood. CDR3: CASTHRVVAYNEQFF. As DNA, the CDR3 is TGCGCCAGCACTCACAGGGTAGTTGCGTACAATGAGCAGTTCTTC.